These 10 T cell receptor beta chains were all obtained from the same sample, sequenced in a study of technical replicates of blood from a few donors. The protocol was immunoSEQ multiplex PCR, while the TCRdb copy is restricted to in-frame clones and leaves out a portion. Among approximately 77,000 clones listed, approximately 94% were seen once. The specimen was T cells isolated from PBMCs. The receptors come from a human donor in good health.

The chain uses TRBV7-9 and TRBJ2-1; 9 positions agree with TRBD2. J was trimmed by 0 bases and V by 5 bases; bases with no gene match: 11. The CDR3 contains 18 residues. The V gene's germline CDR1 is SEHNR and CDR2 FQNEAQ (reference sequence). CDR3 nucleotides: TGTGCCAGCAGCGATCCCTCTAGCGGGGAGAGCTCCTACAATGAGCAGTTCTTC. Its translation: CASSDPSSGESSYNEQFF.

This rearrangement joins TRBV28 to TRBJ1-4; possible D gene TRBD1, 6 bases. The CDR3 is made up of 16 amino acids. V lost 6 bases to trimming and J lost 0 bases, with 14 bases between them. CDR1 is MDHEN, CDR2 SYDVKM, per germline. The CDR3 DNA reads TGTGCCAGCAGGGTACAGGGACCTGCAACTAATGAAAAACTGTTTTTT. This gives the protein CASRVQGPATNEKLFF.

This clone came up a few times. As DNA, the CDR3 is TGTGCCAGCAGCCAACTTCTAGCTTTCTTT. Translated, it gives CASSQLLAFF. The J gene is TRBJ1-1, the V gene TRBV16; D unresolved. The CDR3 is 10 residues long. V was cut by 2 bases and J by 10 bases, with 5 bases left in between. Germline-derived CDR1 and CDR2 are KGHSY and FQNENV.

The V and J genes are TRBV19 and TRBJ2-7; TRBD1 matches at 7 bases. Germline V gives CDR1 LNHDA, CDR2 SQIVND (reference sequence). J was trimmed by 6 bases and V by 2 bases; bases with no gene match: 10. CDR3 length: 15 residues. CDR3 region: CASSIIKGANAEQYF. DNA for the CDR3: TGTGCCAGTAGTATAATCAAGGGGGCAAACGCCGAGCAGTACTTC.

In DNA form, the CDR3 reads TGTGCCAGCAGCTGGACTCACCAAGAGACCCAGTACTTC. Its translation: CASSWTHQETQYF. The chain links TRBV5-4 to TRBJ2-5; D might be TRBD2 (5 bases). The CDR3 consists of 13 residues. Per the germline V gene, CDR1 is SGHNT and CDR2 is YYREEE (reference sequence). V was shortened by 3 bases and J by 0 bases, with 6 bases between the two germline ends.

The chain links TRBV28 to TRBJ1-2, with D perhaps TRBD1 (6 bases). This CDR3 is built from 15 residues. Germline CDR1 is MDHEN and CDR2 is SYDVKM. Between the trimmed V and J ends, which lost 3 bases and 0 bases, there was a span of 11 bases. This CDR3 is CASSFIGGPNYGYTF. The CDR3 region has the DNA TGTGCCAGCAGTTTTATCGGGGGGCCTAACTATGGCTACACCTTC.

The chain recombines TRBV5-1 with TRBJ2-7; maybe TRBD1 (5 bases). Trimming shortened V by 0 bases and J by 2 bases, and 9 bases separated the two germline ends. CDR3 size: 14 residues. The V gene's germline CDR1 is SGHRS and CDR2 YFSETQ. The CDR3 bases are TGCGCCAGCAGCTTGGTAGGGGCCCCCTACGAGCAGTACTTC. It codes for CASSLVGAPYEQYF.

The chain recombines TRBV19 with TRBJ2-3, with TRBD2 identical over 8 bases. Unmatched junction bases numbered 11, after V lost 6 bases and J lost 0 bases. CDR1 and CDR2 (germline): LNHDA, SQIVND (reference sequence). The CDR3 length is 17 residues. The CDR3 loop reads CASRPPLSGGSTDTQYF. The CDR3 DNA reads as TGTGCCAGTAGGCCCCCGCTAAGCGGGGGTAGCACAGATACGCAGTATTTT.

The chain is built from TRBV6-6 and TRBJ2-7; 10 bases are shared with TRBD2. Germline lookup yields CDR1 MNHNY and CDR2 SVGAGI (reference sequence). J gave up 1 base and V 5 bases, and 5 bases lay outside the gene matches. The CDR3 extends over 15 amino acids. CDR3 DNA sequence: TGTGCCAGCAGTGAGGGACTAGCGACTTCCTACGAGCAGTACTTC. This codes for CASSEGLATSYEQYF.

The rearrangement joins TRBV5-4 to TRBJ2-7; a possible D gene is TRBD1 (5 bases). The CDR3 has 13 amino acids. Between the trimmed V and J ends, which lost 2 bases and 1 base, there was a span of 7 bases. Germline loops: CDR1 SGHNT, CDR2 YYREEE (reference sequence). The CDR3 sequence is CASSLGVSYEQYF. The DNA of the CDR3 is TGTGCCAGCAGCTTAGGGGTTTCCTACGAGCAGTACTTC.